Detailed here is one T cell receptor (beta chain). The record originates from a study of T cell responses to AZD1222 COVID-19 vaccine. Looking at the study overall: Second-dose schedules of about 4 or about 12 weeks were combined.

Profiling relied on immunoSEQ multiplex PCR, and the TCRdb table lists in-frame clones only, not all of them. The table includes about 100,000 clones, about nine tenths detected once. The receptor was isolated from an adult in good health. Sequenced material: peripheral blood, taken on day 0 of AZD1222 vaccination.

The CDR3 reads CASRAPGQGANVLTF. CDR3 in DNA: TGTGCCAGCAGGGCTCCGGGGCAAGGGGCCAACGTCCTGACTTTC. The chain uses TRBV28 and TRBJ2-6; D could derive from TRBD1 or TRBD2 (5 bases each). The CDR3 consists of 15 residues. Trimming shortened V by 6 bases and J by 4 bases, and 13 bases separated the two germline ends. The germline CDR1 and CDR2 sequences are MDHEN and SYDVKM.